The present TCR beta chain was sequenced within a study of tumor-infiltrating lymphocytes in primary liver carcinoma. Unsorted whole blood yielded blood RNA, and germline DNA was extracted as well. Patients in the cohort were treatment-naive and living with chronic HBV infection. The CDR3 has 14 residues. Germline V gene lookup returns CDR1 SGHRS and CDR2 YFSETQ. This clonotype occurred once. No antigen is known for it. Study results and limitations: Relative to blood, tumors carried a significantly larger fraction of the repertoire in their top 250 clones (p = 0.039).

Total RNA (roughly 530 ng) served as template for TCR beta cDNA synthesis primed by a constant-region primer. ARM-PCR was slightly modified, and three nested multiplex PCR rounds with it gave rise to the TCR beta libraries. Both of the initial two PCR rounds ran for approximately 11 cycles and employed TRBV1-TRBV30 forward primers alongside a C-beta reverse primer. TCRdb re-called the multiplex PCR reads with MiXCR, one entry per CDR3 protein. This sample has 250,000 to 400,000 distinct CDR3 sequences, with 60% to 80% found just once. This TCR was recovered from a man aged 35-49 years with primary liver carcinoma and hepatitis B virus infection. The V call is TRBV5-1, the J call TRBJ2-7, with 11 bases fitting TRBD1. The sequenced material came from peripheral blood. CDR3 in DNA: TGCAACAGCAGCCCGGACAGGGGGCCCTACGAGCAGTACTTC. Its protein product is CNSSPDRGPYEQYF.